The next 4 T cell receptor beta chains were all read from a single sample in a study of blood T cell repertoires in COVID-19. Sequenced by immunoSEQ multiplex PCR; TCRdb stores in-frame clones only, minus some. The sample carries over 150,000 clones, more than 75% recorded once. Specimen: peripheral blood. The receptors were gathered from a man aged 45-60 years who had recovered from COVID-19.

This clone was recorded only once. The chain is built from TRBV2 and TRBJ2-1; no firm D call. V was shortened by 4 bases and J by 2 bases, with 12 bases between the two germline ends. The CDR3 has 15 amino acids. CDR1 and CDR2 (germline): SNHLY, FYNNEI. CDR3 sequence reads: CASSAEAIAYNEQFF. The DNA for the CDR3 is TGTGCCAGCAGTGCTGAAGCGATCGCCTACAATGAGCAGTTCTTC.

This clone was detected only once. The chain links TRBV7-2 to TRBJ2-4; a possible D gene is TRBD1 (5 bases). With 5 bases removed from V and 0 bases from J, the gap between germline ends came to 17 bases. The CDR3 runs to 17 residues. Germline CDR1 and CDR2: SGHTA and FQGNSA. CDR3 DNA sequence: TGTGCCAGCAGCCCCGGGCTCCAGGGATTAGCCAAAAACATTCAGTACTTC. Translating it yields CASSPGLQGLAKNIQYF.

This clone has only one observation. The chain employs TRBV28 and TRBJ2-5; perhaps TRBD2 as D (6 bases). V was cut by 3 bases and J by 2 bases, with 7 bases left in between. Per the germline V gene, CDR1 is MDHEN and CDR2 is SYDVKM. CDR3 length equals 13 residues. The CDR3 loop reads CASSFAGQETQYF. CDR3 DNA: TGTGCCAGCAGTTTCGCGGGACAAGAGACCCAGTACTTC.

The chain joins TRBV10-3 to TRBJ2-7; tentative D call: TRBD1 (6 bases). The germline V gene has CDR1 ENHRY and CDR2 SYGVKD. V shed 6 bases and J shed 1 base, with 16 bases lying between them. CDR3 length: 15 amino acids. The CDR3 is CAIRAGDGVSYEQYF. The CDR3 region has the DNA TGTGCCATCAGAGCAGGGGACGGTGTGTCCTACGAGCAGTACTTC.